This T cell receptor beta chain comes out of a study of CD8 T cells in ankylosing spondylitis. This clonotype was counted ten times or more. What it recognizes is unknown. General study points: Made up of about eight highly homologous variants, a TCR beta motif appeared characteristic of ankylosing spondylitis blood. It was reported that disease-linked clones were significantly enriched in matched ankylosing spondylitis synovial fluid.

Via MiXCR, TCRdb re-called the 5' RACE reads, giving one row per CDR3 protein. Of 130,000 or so distinct CDR3 sequences in the sample, around 7% were seen once. The CDR3 is 15 residues long. Trimming shortened V by 0 bases and J by 5 bases, and 13 bases separated the two germline ends. This chain connects TRBV12-3 or TRBV12-4 to TRBJ1-1; no reliable D call. Specimen: blood, either unsorted or a sorted T cell fraction (not recorded which). This sequence originates from a male donor with ankylosing spondylitis or in good health (not recorded which). Here the CDR3 reads CASSLALSARTEAFF. The CDR3 nucleotides are TGTGCCAGCAGTTTAGCATTATCCGCGCGGACTGAAGCTTTCTTT.